In its sample, the clone carrying this T cell receptor beta chain was seen a few times. Antigen: not known. This CDR3 is built from 19 residues. Germline assignment: CDR1 GTSNPN and CDR2 SVGIG (reference sequence). The junction had 20 bases not matched to a gene; V was cut back by 3 bases and J by 2 bases. This sample is part of a study of T cell responses to AZD1222 COVID-19 vaccine. The study's findings and limits: Recipients of AZD1222 seropositive at baseline numbered only 6 or 7. At 160-218 and 743-854, vaccine-associated CD4 TCRs were dominant, and they spanned spike.

TCRdb keeps only in-frame clones here, not all; method: immunoSEQ multiplex PCR. Of around 180,000 clones listed, 80% to 90% are singletons. Specimen: peripheral blood, collected on day 0 of AZD1222 vaccination. This chain links TRBV30 with TRBJ1-2; TRBD1 matches 8 bases. This TCR came from an adult in good health. The CDR3 nucleotides read TGTGCCTGGAGCACGGCCCTTGGTAGGACAGGGACGAAGAACTATGGCTACACCTTC. It encodes CAWSTALGRTGTKNYGYTF.